This T cell receptor (beta chain) was found in a study of cytomegalovirus exposure and HLA in healthy donors. CDR3 length: 14 amino acids. Germline V gene data show CDR1 as SQVTM and CDR2 as ANQGSEA. Trimming removed 4 bases at V and 3 bases at J, with 16 bases between. Study-wide findings and caveats: Later work found most CMV-associated TCR beta chains apparently HLA-restricted.

Of note for this clone: No antigen is known for it.

The PCR used 60 Vbeta and 13 Jbeta primers. The table came from immunoSEQ multiplex PCR; TCRdb's copy has only in-frame clones and leaves some out. The data hold around 130,000 clones, with around 70% observed a single time. This clonotype was sampled from a woman aged 40 to 55 in good health and CMV-seropositive. Material: PBMCs. The chain carries TRBV29-1 and TRBJ2-7, with a weak D call TRBD1 (5 bases). DNA for the CDR3: TGCAGCGTTGTAGGGGCTAGTACGGGCTACGAGCAGTACTTC. Encoded protein: CSVVGASTGYEQYF.